This TCR beta chain was found in a study of post-analysis software for immune sequencing data. Overall study: Disease trajectories encompassed relapsing-remitting, secondary progressive and progressive-relapsing multiple sclerosis.

Each TCR beta cDNA library carried unique molecular identifiers. T cells numbering roughly 1 to 10 million yielded cDNA molecules that totaled some 500,000. TCRdb independently ran MiXCR on the PCR reads; one entry per CDR3 protein. The data contain roughly 400,000 distinct CDR3 sequences, 39% of them singletons. Overall study findings and caveats: Pronounced co-clustering by F measure was evident among identically batched samples.

This clonotype appeared a single time. Its antigen is as yet unknown. The sample consisted of blood. This clonotype originated in a girl aged 2 to 10 with multiple sclerosis.

The CDR3 protein is CASRNRDTSHRPLHF. CDR3 DNA sequence: TGTGCCAGCAGGAATCGGGACACCAGTCACCGACCCCTCCACTTT. V is TRBV28 and J is TRBJ1-6, with D perhaps TRBD1 (6 bases). V shed 6 bases and J shed 12 bases, with 21 bases lying between them. There are 15 residues in the CDR3. The germline CDR1 and CDR2 sequences are MDHEN and SYDVKM. Full variable domain (rest looked up from reference TRBV28 and TRBJ1-6): DVKVTQSSRYLVKRTGEKVFLECVQDMDHENMFWYRQDPGLGLRLIYFSYDVKMKEKGDIPEGYSVSREKKERFSLILESASTNQTSMYLCASRNRDTSHRPLHFGNGTRLTVT.